The source of this T cell receptor beta chain is a study of naive and memory T cell subsets. The study's findings and limits: Gini index rose across naive, CM, EM and EMRA in CD4 and CD8. The power law exponent of TCR abundance differed between naive and memory cells. Findings for naive and memory subsets could not be checked against ground truth. Possibly reflecting memory cells re-expressing CD45RA, a few larger clonotypes occurred in naive repertoires, especially CD8.

Two oligonucleotides, mixed equimolar, formed the beta constant-region primer covering TRBC1 and TRBC2. Ligated cDNA was amplified by four rounds of PCR with nested alpha and beta constant-region primers and SP2. TCRdb redid the calling of the UMI-ligation and nested PCR reads with MiXCR, one entry per CDR3 protein. The sample shows about 150,000 distinct CDR3 sequences, approximately 24% of them seen only once. Cells stained for CD3, CD4, CD8, CD45RA, CD27 and viability were sorted into four CD45RA/CD27 subsets. This clonotype was counted once. Its antigen remains unidentified. The CDR3 sequence is 15 residues long. The V gene lost 8 bases and the J gene lost 3 bases, with 19 bases spanning the gap.

The sequenced sample consisted of naive CD4+ T cells from blood. The chain couples TRBV12-3 or TRBV12-4 to TRBJ2-5, with D perhaps matching TRBD1 or TRBD2 (5 bases each). This clonotype was sampled from a human donor in good health. Here the CDR3 reads CASRRQGVRKETQYF. In DNA, the CDR3 is TGTGCCAGCCGGAGGCAGGGTGTAAGGAAAGAGACCCAGTACTTC.